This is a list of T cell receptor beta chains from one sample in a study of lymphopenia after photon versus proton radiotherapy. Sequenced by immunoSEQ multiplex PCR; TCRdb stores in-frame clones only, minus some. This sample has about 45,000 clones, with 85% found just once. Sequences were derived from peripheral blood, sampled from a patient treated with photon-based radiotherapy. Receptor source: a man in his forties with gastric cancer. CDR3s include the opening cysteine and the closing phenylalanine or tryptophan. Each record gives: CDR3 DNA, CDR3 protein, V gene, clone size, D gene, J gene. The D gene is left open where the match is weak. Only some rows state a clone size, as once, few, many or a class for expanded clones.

CDR3 DNA: TGTGCCTGGAGTCTCTCGGACGAGCAGTACTTC
CDR3 protein: CAWSLSDEQYF
V gene: TRBV30
clone size: -
D gene: -
J gene: TRBJ2-7

CDR3 DNA: TGCAGCGTTGCAGGGCGCCTCAAGGACACTGAAGCTTTCTTT
CDR3 protein: CSVAGRLKDTEAFF
V gene: TRBV29-1
clone size: -
D gene: -
J gene: TRBJ1-1

CDR3 DNA: TGCGCCAGCAGCTTGGAGGGGGGATATTATAATTCACCCCTCCACTTT
CDR3 protein: CASSLEGGYYNSPLHF
V gene: TRBV5-1
clone size: -
D gene: -
J gene: TRBJ1-6

CDR3 DNA: TGCGCCAGCAGCCAAGAAAGTAGGGGAGAAGCTTTCTTT
CDR3 protein: CASSQESRGEAFF
V gene: TRBV4-3
clone size: -
D gene: -
J gene: TRBJ1-1

CDR3 DNA: TGTGCCAGCAGTGATGGGACGGCTAACTATGGCTACACCTTC
CDR3 protein: CASSDGTANYGYTF
V gene: TRBV2
clone size: -
D gene: -
J gene: TRBJ1-2

CDR3 DNA: TGCGCCAGCAGCCTCTCGAGGGGTTCAGGGACCACAGATACGCAGTATTTT
CDR3 protein: CASSLSRGSGTTDTQYF
V gene: TRBV4-1
clone size: -
D gene: -
J gene: TRBJ2-3

CDR3 DNA: TGTGCCAGCTCACCGGGACCTCCACCAGATACGCAGTATTTT
CDR3 protein: CASSPGPPPDTQYF
V gene: TRBV18
clone size: few
D gene: -
J gene: TRBJ2-3

CDR3 DNA: TGTGCCAGCAGTGGAGGGTTTGCCTACGAGCAGTACTTC
CDR3 protein: CASSGGFAYEQYF
V gene: TRBV6-1
clone size: -
D gene: -
J gene: TRBJ2-7

CDR3 DNA: TGTGCTAGCAGCCCTGGGGGGACTGGGGCCAACGTCCTGACTTTC
CDR3 protein: CASSPGGTGANVLTF
V gene: TRBV7-7
clone size: -
D gene: -
J gene: TRBJ2-6

CDR3 DNA: TGTGCCAGCAGCGTAGGGAGGCTACATTCGAACACTGAAGCTTTCTTT
CDR3 protein: CASSVGRLHSNTEAFF
V gene: TRBV9
clone size: -
D gene: -
J gene: TRBJ1-1

CDR3 DNA: TGTGCCAGCAGCTTGGAAGGGCCCGGGGAGCTGTTTTTT
CDR3 protein: CASSLEGPGELFF
V gene: TRBV5-4
clone size: -
D gene: -
J gene: TRBJ2-2

CDR3 DNA: TGTGCCAGCAGCCGCGGGACAGGGCCTGAAGCTTTCTTT
CDR3 protein: CASSRGTGPEAFF
V gene: TRBV11-1
clone size: few
D gene: TRBD1
J gene: TRBJ1-1

CDR3 DNA: TGTGCCAGCAGCCCTCGGGCGGGGGCCGGAGAGACCCAGTACTTC
CDR3 protein: CASSPRAGAGETQYF
V gene: TRBV7-2
clone size: -
D gene: -
J gene: TRBJ2-5

CDR3 DNA: TGTGCCAGCAGCTTAGAGAGAGCGGGAAACACAGATACGCAGTATTTT
CDR3 protein: CASSLERAGNTDTQYF
V gene: TRBV7-9
clone size: -
D gene: TRBD2
J gene: TRBJ2-3

CDR3 DNA: TGCAGTTCATCGAGGACCGGAGAGCAGTTCTTC
CDR3 protein: CSSSRTGEQFF
V gene: TRBV20-1
clone size: -
D gene: -
J gene: TRBJ2-1

CDR3 DNA: TGCGCCAGCAGCCAAAGACAGGCAAACACTGAAGCTTTCTTT
CDR3 protein: CASSQRQANTEAFF
V gene: TRBV5-1
clone size: -
D gene: -
J gene: TRBJ1-1

CDR3 DNA: TGTGCCTGGAGTGAACGGGCGGATTCACCCCTCCACTTT
CDR3 protein: CAWSERADSPLHF
V gene: TRBV30
clone size: few
D gene: -
J gene: TRBJ1-6

CDR3 DNA: TGTGCCTGGACCCAAAGGGGGGAGACCCAGTACTTC
CDR3 protein: CAWTQRGETQYF
V gene: TRBV30
clone size: -
D gene: -
J gene: TRBJ2-5

CDR3 DNA: TGCGCCAGCAGCTTCACGGGAGAAACCTCCTACCAAAATGAGCAGTTCTTC
CDR3 protein: CASSFTGETSYQNEQFF
V gene: TRBV5-1
clone size: few
D gene: -
J gene: TRBJ2-1

CDR3 DNA: TGCGCCAGCAGCCAAGAGTCGGGGGGGCGCAGCGAGCAGTACTTC
CDR3 protein: CASSQESGGRSEQYF
V gene: TRBV4-3
clone size: -
D gene: TRBD2
J gene: TRBJ2-7

CDR3 DNA: TGTGCCAGCAGCCAAGGCGGGGATCCGGCCCCAAGGCCCCAGCATTTT
CDR3 protein: CASSQGGDPAPRPQHF
V gene: TRBV4-2
clone size: -
D gene: -
J gene: TRBJ1-5

CDR3 DNA: TGTGCCAGCAGCTTAGCAGCAGGCGGTCCCCTCCACTTT
CDR3 protein: CASSLAAGGPLHF
V gene: TRBV11-1
clone size: -
D gene: -
J gene: TRBJ1-6

CDR3 DNA: TGTGCCAGCTCCGAAGAAGCGGATATCACAGATACGCAGTATTTT
CDR3 protein: CASSEEADITDTQYF
V gene: TRBV25-1
clone size: -
D gene: -
J gene: TRBJ2-3

CDR3 DNA: TGCGCCAGCAGCCAGCCGATCTCTGGGGCCAACGTCCTGACTTTC
CDR3 protein: CASSQPISGANVLTF
V gene: TRBV4-1
clone size: -
D gene: -
J gene: TRBJ2-6

CDR3 DNA: TGTGCCTGGGAGTGGGACTATGGCTACACCTTC
CDR3 protein: CAWEWDYGYTF
V gene: TRBV30
clone size: -
D gene: -
J gene: TRBJ1-2

CDR3 DNA: TGCGCCAGCAGTGACCGCTACGAGCAGTACTTC
CDR3 protein: CASSDRYEQYF
V gene: TRBV10-1
clone size: -
D gene: -
J gene: TRBJ2-7

CDR3 DNA: TGTGCCAGCAGCTTAGTGCATTATAGCAATCAGCCCCAGCATTTT
CDR3 protein: CASSLVHYSNQPQHF
V gene: TRBV7-2
clone size: few
D gene: -
J gene: TRBJ1-5